This TCR beta chain was captured in a study of T cells in Graves' hyperthyroidism and ophthalmopathy. Study-level points and caveats: Progression to ophthalmopathy was predicted a median of roughly seven months early.

This clonotype was observed many times. Its antigen is currently unknown. The CDR3 is 16 residues long. The V gene's germline CDR1 is MDHEN and CDR2 SYDVKM. The V gene end was trimmed by 2 bases and the J gene end by 0 bases; junction bases not matched to a gene: 6. Graves' hyperthyroidism is called stable when ophthalmopathy does not progress within 18 months. Researchers took RNA transcripts and amplified the TCR beta CDR3 regions from them. First-round RT-PCR targeting the TCR CDR3 was performed with the HTBI primer set. One entry per CDR3 protein, called by TCRdb with MiXCR from the multiplex PCR reads. The sample shows around 350,000 distinct CDR3 sequences, about a fifth of them seen only once.

The source material was blood. The sequence came from a woman aged 18-29 years with Graves' hyperthyroidism. The chain employs TRBV28 and TRBJ2-7; 8 positions match TRBD2. In nucleotides, the CDR3 is TGTGCCAGCAGTTTAAATCTAGCGGGCACCTCCTACGAGCAGTACTTC. Translation gives CASSLNLAGTSYEQYF.